This entry concerns a single TCR beta chain. The patients with Susac syndrome were individuals who fulfilled the recently defined diagnostic criteria for disease that was either definite or probable. This record comes from a study of CD8 T cells in Susac syndrome. The RNA, about 0.45 to 1 ug, was put through reverse transcription using random hexamers. A multiplex approach, immunoSEQ multiplex PCR, amplified TCR beta CDR3 across 54 Vbeta and 13 Jbeta. TCRdb reanalysed the immunoSEQ multiplex PCR reads using MiXCR and keeps one entry per CDR3 protein. The table lists about 24,000 distinct CDR3 sequences, about 93% of them singletons. Losses at the gene ends were 4 bases for V and 4 bases for J; bases not matched to a gene: 12. This CDR3 is built from 18 residues. CDR1 and CDR2 from the germline V gene are SGHAT and FQNNGV.

This chain uses TRBV11-2 with TRBJ2-1; 11 bases are shared with TRBD2. The sample taken for sequencing was CD8+ T cells from PBMCs. This TCR came from a human donor with Susac syndrome. The chain's CDR3 is CASSSFLRLAGRYNEQFF. The CDR3 nucleotides are TGTGCCAGCAGCTCCTTCTTAAGACTAGCGGGACGATACAATGAGCAGTTCTTC.